What follows is one T cell receptor beta chain and its context. This record comes from a study of blood T cell repertoires in COVID-19. Turning to the study itself: Nucleic acid was either cDNA or gDNA, and it came from T cells, B-cell-depleted T cells, or PBMCs.

The table came from immunoSEQ multiplex PCR; TCRdb's copy has only in-frame clones and leaves some out. The table records approximately 320,000 clones, roughly 90% of them present only once. The origin of this receptor is a woman younger than 45 with COVID-19, enrolled during active disease. Sequenced: peripheral blood.

The CDR3 DNA sequence: TGTGCCAGCAGCTTCCAACTAGCGGGGGCGGGTTACACTGAAGCTTTCTTT. Residues: CASSFQLAGAGYTEAFF. This chain joins TRBV7-9 and TRBJ1-1; D is perhaps TRBD1 (6 bases). The germline V gene has CDR1 SEHNR and CDR2 FQNEAQ (reference sequence). Deletions cut 3 bases from V and 3 bases from J, with 20 bases between. The CDR3 extends over 17 amino acids.